The clone carrying this T cell receptor (beta chain) has more than one count but fewer than ten. Its antigen is currently unknown. This sample is part of a study of regulatory T cells in long-lasting Graves disease. The V gene lost 6 bases and the J gene lost 1 base, with 16 bases spanning the gap. Germline V gene sequence: CDR1 SNHLY, CDR2 FYNNEI. The length of the CDR3 is 15 residues. Findings of the study overall: Newly diagnosed disease favored TRBV20-1 and TRBJ2-1 over persistent disease. The researchers studied only peripheral blood, not thyroid tissue. Accuracy may have been reduced by the small sample size.

CDR3 regions were amplified by Arm-PCR using iRepertoire HTBI primers to build TCR beta libraries. One entry per CDR3 protein results from TCRdb running MiXCR on the multiplex PCR reads. The table records over 650,000 distinct CDR3 sequences, about 32% of them present only once. Time point defined: persistent/refractory GD, antithyroid drugs over 5 years with positive TRAb. With RNA extracted from PBMCs as input, the TCR library was made. This chain uses TRBV2 with TRBJ2-7; D may correspond to TRBD1 or TRBD2 (5 bases each). This sample comprised peripheral blood mononuclear cells (PBMCs), obtained when the disease was refractory, from a patient treated with antithyroid drugs. The receptor was isolated from a female donor with Graves disease. CDR3 region: CASSETGRKSYEQYF. In DNA, the CDR3 is TGTGCCAGCAGCGAAACGGGACGGAAATCCTACGAGCAGTACTTC.